This TCR beta chain appears in the sequencing data of a study of T cells after yellow fever vaccination. Study background: Researchers used SMART-Seq v4 Ultra Low Input to prepare fractions that had low cell numbers. Study-level findings and limits: Abundant contaminating clonotypes from the bulk population could appear in FACS-sorted repertoires. Booster samples showed a return of most primary-vaccination clones (approximately 96% CD4, 88% CD8).

Of note for this clonotype: As yet, its antigen is unknown.

Template-switching 5'RACE yielded the TCR cDNA; a universal primer site and UMIs were added in the process. In TCRdb, the 5' RACE reads were re-called with MiXCR into one record per CDR3 protein. The sample contains roughly 310,000 distinct CDR3 sequences, approximately 9% of which appear only once. This receptor was taken from a young man who received the YFV17D yellow fever vaccine. The specimen was PBMCs, collected on the day of the first yellow fever vaccination.

The CDR3 bases are TGCGCCAGCAGCCAAGTCTTAGCTCGCGAGCAGTTCTTC. Translating gives CASSQVLAREQFF. The chain links TRBV4-3 to TRBJ2-1; D gene unclear. Germline-derived CDR1 and CDR2 are LGHNA and YSLEER. The CDR3 runs 13 residues. V lost 1 base and J 10 bases, leaving 11 bases between the germline ends.